This TCR beta chain emerged from a study of blood T cell repertoires in COVID-19. Study-wide background: Both acute and convalescent COVID-19 samples were obtained from the United States, Italy and Spain. T cells, B-cell-depleted T cells, or PBMCs supplied cDNA or gDNA.

This CDR3 spans 13 amino acids. Trimming shortened V by 0 bases and J by 4 bases, and 7 bases separated the two germline ends. Germline lookup yields CDR1 SGHRS and CDR2 YFSETQ. Per the original methods: Reference gene primer amplification gave nucleated cell count estimates. Clones were sequenced by immunoSEQ multiplex PCR, and TCRdb holds only the in-frame ones, with some missing. Clonal size and the V and J genes are those of that table, whereas D and trimming came from the DNA. Among 250,000 or so clones listed, around four fifths were seen once. This clone came up many times. No more than 2 weeks before study entry, exposed participants had met a case of COVID-19.

This clonotype originated in a woman between 35 and 50 years old who had been exposed to COVID-19. The sequencing sample was made of PBMCs or T cells enriched from blood (not recorded which). The V and J genes are TRBV5-1 and TRBJ1-1; no firm D call. CDR3 protein: CASSLEGGTEAFF. The CDR3 nucleotides read TGCGCCAGCAGCTTGGAGGGAGGCACTGAAGCTTTCTTT.